Listed here is a single T cell receptor (beta chain). Its antigen remains unknown. The source of the sample is a study of blood T cells in healthy people across ages. Germline V gives CDR1 MNHEY, CDR2 SMNVEV (reference sequence). V was shortened by 5 bases and J by 0 bases, with 4 bases between the two germline ends. The CDR3 is made up of 12 amino acids. Study-level results: As age increased, TCR beta diversity per million T cells fell in a roughly linear fashion.

Drawn from each donor were around 9.1 milliliters of peripheral blood. Samples had at least 6 million PBMCs isolated from them. Together with a sample-barcoded 5' primer, a J-beta primer mix was included in a second PCR lasting about 7 to 12 cycles. Every cDNA was tagged by a template-switch adaptor with 12 random nucleotides. TCRdb reprocessed the 5' RACE reads via MiXCR and lists one record per CDR3 protein. Among around 1,900,000 distinct CDR3 sequences, about two fifths were seen once, and the ten largest hold under 25%. This TCR was recovered from a human donor in good health. The sample taken for sequencing was blood. The rearrangement links TRBV27 to TRBJ2-5; no definite D call. The CDR3 region has the DNA TGTGCCAGCAGTGCCCACCAAGAGACCCAGTACTTC. Translating gives CASSAHQETQYF.